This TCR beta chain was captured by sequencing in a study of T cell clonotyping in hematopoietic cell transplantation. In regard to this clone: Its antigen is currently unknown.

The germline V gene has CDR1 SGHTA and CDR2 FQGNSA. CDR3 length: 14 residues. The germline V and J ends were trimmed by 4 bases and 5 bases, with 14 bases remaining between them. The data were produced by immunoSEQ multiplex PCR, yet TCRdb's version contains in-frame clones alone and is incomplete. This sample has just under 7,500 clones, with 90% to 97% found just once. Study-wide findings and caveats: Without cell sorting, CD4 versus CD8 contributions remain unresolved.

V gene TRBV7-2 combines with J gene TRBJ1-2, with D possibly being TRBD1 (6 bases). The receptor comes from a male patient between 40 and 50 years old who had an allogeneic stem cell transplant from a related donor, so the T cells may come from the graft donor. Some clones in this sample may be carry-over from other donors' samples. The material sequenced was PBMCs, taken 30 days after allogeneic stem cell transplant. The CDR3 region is CASSSVTGKYGYTF. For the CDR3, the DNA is TGTGCCAGCAGCTCCGTAACAGGGAAGTATGGCTACACCTTC.